What follows describes a single T cell receptor (beta chain). Its antigen is unknown. No much larger clone is present one base from it, and per-base qualities are unavailable. Patients with a history of autoimmune disease or receiving systemic immunosuppression were excluded from the trial. In every dose cohort, peripheral blood was drawn for TCR sequencing at baseline, cycle 4 day 1, and cycle 7 day 1. Samples came from an open-label, multicenter, first-in-human phase I dose-escalation trial of ivuxolimab. The trial enrolled adults with locally advanced or metastatic head and neck squamous cell, hepatocellular, melanoma or renal cell carcinoma. Before TCR sequencing, CD4+ and CD8+ T cells were separately sorted from peripheral blood. The CDR3 sequence holds 17 residues, the cysteine and phenylalanine included. The only DNA kept is the CDR3, 51 bases in frame from the first base. Clipping removes 2 bases from V and 2 bases from J, with 8 as the unmatched junction base count. The germline V gene (reference sequence) yields LNHNV for CDR1 and YYDKDF for CDR2.

This specimen belongs to a study of OX40 agonist ivuxolimab in advanced cancers. Background on the whole study: The costimulatory receptor OX40 (CD134) was targeted by ivuxolimab, a fully human IgG2 agonistic monoclonal antibody. Of the roughly 54 dose-escalation patients, hepatocellular carcinoma was present in approximately 20, melanoma in approximately 15, renal cell carcinoma in 9 and head and neck cancer in 9. The point of sequencing TCRbeta in the periphery was to test whether ivuxolimab changed TCR sequence diversity and drove clonal T-cell expansion. Partial responses occurred in three dose-escalation patients, of whom one had hepatocellular carcinoma and two had cutaneous melanoma. Intravenous ivuxolimab was administered to patients every 2 weeks at six dose levels: 0.01, 0.1, 0.3, 1.5, 3 and 10 mg/kg. The paper reports the monotherapy dose-escalation portion (N of about 50 patients) of the phase I ivuxolimab trial. The dose-escalation cohort was 82.7% male with a mean age of roughly 60 years, ranging from about 20 to 80. Prior anti-PD-1, anti-PD-L1 or anti-CTLA-4 therapy was permitted, and checkpoint inhibitors had been received by roughly 42% of dose-escalation patients.

Genomic DNA was isolated from the sorted cells so that the TCRbeta CDR3 region could be sequenced. The immunoSEQ Assay was used to sequence the TCRbeta CDR3 regions. This immuneACCESS table, as held by TCRdb, lists in-frame sequences with V and J called but not all clones. Of the missing ones, under half trace to an unresolved V gene in checked studies; the others have no known cause. Present in this sample are approximately 160,000 clones, 94% of which were seen just once. Clones ranked in the top ten supply 0.31% of the sample. Results the study describes overall, beyond this receptor: After ivuxolimab, expanded clones were on average more numerous among CD8+ T cells than among CD4+ T cells. At doses of 0.1 to 3.0 mg/kg, clonal expansion of both CD4+ and CD8+ blood T cells was observed from baseline to week 6. Low levels of normalized T-cell clonal expansion were also seen in some patients who did not respond. Partial responders in the 0.1-3.0 mg/kg groups had among the lowest normalized peripheral clonal expansion, especially among CD8+ T cells. Which antigens the clonally expanded peripheral T cells were specific for was not determined.

The rearranged segments are TRBV15 and TRBJ2-5; 10 bases in the junction line up with TRBD1. This sequence was found in an adult with an advanced solid tumor such as melanoma, head and neck, liver or kidney cancer. Material: CD4+ or CD8+ T cells sorted from blood, obtained in a trial of the OX40 agonist ivuxolimab. The CDR3 reads as follows: CATSRTPPDRGQETQYF. DNA sequence: TGTGCCACCAGCAGAACTCCTCCGGACAGGGGGCAAGAGACCCAGTACTTC.